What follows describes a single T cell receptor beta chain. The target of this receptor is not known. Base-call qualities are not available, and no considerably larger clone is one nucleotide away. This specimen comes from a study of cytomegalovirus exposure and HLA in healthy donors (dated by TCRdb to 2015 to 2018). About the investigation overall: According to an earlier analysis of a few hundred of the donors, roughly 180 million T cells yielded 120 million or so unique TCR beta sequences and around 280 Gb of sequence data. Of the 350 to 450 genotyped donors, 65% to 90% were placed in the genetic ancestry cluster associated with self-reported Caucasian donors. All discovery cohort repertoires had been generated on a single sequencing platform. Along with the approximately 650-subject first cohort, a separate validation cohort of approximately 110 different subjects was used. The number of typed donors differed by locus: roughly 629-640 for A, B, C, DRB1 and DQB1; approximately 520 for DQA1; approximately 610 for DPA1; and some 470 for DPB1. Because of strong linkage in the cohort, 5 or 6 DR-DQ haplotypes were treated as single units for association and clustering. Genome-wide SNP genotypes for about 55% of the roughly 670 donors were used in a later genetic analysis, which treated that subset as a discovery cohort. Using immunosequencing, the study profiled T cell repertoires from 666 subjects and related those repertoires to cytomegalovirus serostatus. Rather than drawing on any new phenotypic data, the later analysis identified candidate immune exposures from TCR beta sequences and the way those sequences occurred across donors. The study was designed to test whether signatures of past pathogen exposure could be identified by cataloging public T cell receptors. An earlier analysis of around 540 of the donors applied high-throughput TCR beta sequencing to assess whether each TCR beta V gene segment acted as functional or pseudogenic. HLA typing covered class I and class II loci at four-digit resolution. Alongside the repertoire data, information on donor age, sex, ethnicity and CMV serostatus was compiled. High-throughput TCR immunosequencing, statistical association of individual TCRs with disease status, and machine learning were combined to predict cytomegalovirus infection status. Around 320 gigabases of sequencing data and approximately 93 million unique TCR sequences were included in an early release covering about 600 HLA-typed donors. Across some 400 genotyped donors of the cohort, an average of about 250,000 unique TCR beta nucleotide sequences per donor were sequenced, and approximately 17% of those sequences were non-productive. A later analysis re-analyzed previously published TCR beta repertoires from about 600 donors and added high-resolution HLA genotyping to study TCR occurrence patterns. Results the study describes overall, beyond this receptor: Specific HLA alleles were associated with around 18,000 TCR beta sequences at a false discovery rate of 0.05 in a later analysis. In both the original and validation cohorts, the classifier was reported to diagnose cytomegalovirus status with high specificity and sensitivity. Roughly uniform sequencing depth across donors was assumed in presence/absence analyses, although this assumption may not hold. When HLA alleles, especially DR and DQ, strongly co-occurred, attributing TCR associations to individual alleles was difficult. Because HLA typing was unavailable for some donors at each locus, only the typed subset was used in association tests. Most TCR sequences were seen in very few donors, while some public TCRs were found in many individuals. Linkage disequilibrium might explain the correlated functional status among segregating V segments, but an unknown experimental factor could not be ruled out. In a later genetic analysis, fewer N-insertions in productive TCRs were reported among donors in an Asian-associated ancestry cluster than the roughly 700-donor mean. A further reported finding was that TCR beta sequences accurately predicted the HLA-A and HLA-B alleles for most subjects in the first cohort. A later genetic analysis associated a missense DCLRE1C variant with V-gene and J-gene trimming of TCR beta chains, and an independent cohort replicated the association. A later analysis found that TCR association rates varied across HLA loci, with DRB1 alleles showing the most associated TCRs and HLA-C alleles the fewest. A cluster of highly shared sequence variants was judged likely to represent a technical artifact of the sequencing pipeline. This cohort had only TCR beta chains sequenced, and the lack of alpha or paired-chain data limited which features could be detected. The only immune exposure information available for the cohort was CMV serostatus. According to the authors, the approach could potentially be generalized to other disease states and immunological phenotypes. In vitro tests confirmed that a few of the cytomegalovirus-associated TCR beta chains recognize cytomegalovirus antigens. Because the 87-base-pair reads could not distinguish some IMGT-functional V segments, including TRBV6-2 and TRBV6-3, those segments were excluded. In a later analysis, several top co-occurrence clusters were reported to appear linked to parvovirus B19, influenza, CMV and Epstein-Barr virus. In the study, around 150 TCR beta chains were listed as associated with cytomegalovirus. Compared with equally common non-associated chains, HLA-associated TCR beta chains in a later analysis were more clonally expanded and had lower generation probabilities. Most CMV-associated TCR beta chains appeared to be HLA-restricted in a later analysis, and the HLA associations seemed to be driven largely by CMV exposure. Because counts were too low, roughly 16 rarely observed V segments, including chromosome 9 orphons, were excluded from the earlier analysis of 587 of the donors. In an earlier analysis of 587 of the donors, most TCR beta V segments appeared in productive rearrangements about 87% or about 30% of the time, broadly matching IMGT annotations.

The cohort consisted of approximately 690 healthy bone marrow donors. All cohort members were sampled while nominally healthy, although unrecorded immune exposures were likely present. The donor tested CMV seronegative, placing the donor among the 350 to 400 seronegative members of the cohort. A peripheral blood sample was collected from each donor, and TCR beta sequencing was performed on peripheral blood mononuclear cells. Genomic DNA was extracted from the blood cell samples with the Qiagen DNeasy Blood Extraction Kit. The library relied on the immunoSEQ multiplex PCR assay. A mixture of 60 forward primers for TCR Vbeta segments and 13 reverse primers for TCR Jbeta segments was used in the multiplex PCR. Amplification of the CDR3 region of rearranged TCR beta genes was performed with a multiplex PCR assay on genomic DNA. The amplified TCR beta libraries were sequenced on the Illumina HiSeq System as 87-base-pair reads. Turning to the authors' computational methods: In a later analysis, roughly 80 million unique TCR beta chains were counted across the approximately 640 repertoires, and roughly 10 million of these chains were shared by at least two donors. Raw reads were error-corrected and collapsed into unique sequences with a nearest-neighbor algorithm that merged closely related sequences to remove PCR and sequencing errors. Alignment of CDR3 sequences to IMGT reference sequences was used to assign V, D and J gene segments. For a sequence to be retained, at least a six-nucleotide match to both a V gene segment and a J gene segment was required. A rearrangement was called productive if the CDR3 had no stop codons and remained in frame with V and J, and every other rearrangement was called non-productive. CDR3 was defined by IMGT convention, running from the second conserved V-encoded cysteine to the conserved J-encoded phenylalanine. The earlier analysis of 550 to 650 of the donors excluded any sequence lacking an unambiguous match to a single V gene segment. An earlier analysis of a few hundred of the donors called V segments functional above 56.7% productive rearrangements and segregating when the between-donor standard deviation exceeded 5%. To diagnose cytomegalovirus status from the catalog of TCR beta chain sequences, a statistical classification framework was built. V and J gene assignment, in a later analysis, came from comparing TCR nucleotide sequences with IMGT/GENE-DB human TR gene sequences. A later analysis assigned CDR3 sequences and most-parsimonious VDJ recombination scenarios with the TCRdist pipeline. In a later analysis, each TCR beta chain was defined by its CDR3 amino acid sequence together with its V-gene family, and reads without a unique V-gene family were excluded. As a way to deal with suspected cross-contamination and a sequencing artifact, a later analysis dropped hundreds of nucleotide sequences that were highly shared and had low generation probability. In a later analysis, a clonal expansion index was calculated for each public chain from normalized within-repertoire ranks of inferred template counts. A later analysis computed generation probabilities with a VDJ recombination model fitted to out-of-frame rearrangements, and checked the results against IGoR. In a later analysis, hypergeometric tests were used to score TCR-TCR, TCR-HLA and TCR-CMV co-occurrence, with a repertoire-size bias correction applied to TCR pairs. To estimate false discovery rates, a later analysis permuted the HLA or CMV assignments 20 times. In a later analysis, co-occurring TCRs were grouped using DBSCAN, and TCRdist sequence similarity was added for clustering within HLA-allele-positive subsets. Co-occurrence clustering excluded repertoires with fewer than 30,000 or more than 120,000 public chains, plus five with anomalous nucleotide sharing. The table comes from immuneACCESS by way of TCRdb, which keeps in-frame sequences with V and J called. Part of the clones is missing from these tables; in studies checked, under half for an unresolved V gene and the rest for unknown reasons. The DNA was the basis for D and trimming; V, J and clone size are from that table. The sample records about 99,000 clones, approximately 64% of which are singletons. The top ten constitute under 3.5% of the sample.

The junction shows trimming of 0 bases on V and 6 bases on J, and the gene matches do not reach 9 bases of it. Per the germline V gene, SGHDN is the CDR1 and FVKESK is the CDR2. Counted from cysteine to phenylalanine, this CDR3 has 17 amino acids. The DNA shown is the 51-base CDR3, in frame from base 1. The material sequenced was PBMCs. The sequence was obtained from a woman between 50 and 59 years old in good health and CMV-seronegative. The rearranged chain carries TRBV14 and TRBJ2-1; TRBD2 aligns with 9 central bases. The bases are TGTGCCAGCAGCCAAGATTGGGGACTAGCCTTGTCCAATGAGCAGTTCTTC. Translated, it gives CASSQDWGLALSNEQFF.